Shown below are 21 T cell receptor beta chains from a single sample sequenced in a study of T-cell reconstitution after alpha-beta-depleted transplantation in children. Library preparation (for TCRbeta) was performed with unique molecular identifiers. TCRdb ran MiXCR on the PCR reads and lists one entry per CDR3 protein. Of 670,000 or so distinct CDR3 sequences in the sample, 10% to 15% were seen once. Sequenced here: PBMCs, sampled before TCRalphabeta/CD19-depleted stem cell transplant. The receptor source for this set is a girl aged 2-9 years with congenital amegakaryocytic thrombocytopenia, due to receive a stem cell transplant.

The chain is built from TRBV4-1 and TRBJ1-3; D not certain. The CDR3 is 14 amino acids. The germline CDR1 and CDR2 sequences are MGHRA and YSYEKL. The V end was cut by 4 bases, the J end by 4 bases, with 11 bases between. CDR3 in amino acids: CASSPQPEGNTIYF. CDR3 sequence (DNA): TGCGCCAGCAGCCCCCAACCAGAGGGAAACACCATATATTTT.

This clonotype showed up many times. The CDR3 DNA reads as TGCAGTGCTTACCCTACGAGCGGAACTAGCTCCTACAATGAGCAGTTCTTC. It is translated as CSAYPTSGTSSYNEQFF. The J gene is TRBJ2-1, the V gene TRBV20-1; a weak D match, TRBD2 (5 bases). The CDR3 extends over 17 amino acids. The V gene's germline CDR1 is DFQATT and CDR2 SNEGSKA (reference sequence). Trimming removed 5 bases at V and 0 bases at J, with 20 bases between.

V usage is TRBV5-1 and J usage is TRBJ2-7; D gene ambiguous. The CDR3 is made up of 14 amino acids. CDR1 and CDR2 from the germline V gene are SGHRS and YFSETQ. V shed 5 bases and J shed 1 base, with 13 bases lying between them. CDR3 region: CASRDSAGSYEQYF. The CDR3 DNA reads TGCGCCAGCAGAGATTCAGCTGGGTCCTACGAGCAGTACTTC.

The CDR3 reads CATSRSRTSGSNEQYF. The CDR3, as DNA: TGTGCCACCAGCAGATCCCGGACTAGCGGGAGTAACGAGCAGTACTTC. The chain has TRBV15 and TRBJ2-7; 13 nucleotides align to TRBD2. CDR1 LNHNV and CDR2 YYDKDF come from the germline V gene (reference sequence). Trimming at V came to 2 bases and at J to 5 bases, leaving 6 bases not matched to a gene. CDR3 length: 16 residues.

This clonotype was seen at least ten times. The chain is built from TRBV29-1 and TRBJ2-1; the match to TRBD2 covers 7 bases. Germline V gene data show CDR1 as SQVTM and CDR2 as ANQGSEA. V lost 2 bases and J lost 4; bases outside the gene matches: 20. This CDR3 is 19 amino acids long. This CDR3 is CSVEPIPIRLAEPYNEQFF. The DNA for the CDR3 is TGCAGCGTTGAACCAATACCTATACGTCTAGCGGAACCTTACAATGAGCAGTTCTTC.

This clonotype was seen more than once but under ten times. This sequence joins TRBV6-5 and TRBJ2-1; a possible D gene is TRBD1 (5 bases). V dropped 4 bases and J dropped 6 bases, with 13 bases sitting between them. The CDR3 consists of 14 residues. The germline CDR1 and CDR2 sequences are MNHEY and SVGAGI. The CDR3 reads CASSFSTDINEQFF. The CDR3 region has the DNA TGTGCCAGCAGTTTTTCGACAGATATCAATGAGCAGTTCTTC.

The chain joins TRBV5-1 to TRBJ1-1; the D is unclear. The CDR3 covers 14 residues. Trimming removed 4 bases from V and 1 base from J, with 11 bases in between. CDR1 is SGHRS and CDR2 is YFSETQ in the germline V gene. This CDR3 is CASSVLFQNTEAFF. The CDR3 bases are TGCGCCAGCAGCGTACTTTTTCAGAACACTGAAGCTTTCTTT.

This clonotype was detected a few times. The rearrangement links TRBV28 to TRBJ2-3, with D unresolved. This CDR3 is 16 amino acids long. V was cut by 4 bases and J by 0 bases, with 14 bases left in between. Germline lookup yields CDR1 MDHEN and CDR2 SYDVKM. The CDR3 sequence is CASSSPSAVSTDTQYF. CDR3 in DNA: TGTGCCAGCAGTTCCCCCTCGGCAGTTAGCACAGATACGCAGTATTTT.

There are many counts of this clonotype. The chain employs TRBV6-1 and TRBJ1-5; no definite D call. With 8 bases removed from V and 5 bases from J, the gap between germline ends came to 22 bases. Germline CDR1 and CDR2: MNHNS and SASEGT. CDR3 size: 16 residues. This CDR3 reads CASEGYGKAGYQPQHF. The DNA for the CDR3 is TGTGCCAGCGAAGGTTACGGGAAGGCGGGGTATCAGCCCCAGCATTTT.

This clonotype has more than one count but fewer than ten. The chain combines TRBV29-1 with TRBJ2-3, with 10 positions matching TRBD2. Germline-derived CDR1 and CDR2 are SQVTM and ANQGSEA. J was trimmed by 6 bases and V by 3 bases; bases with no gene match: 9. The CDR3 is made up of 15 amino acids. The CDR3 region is CSVDSSGSRVDTQYF. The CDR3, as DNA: TGCAGCGTTGATTCTAGCGGGAGTAGGGTTGATACGCAGTATTTT.

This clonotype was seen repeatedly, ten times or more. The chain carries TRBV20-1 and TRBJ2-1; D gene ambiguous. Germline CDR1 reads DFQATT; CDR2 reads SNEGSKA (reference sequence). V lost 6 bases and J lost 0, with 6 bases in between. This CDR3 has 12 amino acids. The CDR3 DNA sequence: TGCAGTGCCATCTTCTCCTACAATGAGCAGTTCTTC. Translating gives CSAIFSYNEQFF.

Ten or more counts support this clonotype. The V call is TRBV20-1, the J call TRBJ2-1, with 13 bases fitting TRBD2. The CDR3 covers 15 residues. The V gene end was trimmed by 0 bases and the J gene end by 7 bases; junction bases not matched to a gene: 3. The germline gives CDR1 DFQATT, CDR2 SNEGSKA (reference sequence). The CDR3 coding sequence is TGCAGTGCTAGAGATTGGACTAGCGGGAGAAATGAGCAGTTCTTC. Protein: CSARDWTSGRNEQFF.

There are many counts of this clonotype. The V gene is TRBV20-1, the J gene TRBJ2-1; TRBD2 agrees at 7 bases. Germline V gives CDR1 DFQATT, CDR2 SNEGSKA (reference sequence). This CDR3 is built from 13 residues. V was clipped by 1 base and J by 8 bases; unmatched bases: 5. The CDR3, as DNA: TGCAGTGCTAGAGGTACGGGAGGCCATGAGCAGTTCTTC. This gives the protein CSARGTGGHEQFF.

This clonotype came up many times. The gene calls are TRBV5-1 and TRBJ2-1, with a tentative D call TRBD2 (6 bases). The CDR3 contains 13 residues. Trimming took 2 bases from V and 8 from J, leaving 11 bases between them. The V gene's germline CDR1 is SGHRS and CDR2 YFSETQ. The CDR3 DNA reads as TGCGCCAGCAGCTTTCTAGCGAGTGATGAGCAGTTCTTC. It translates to CASSFLASDEQFF.

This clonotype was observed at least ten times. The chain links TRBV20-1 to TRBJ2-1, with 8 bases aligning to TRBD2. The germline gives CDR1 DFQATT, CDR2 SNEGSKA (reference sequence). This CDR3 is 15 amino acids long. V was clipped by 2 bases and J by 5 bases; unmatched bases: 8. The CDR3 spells CSARRPGLVHNEQFF. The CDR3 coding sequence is TGCAGTGCTAGACGCCCGGGACTAGTCCACAATGAGCAGTTCTTC.

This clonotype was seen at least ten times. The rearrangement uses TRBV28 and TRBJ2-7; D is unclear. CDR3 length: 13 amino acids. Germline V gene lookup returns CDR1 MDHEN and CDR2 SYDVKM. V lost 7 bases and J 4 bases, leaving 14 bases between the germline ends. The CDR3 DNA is TGTGCCAGCACCTGGATTGGACCGTACGAGCAGTACTTC. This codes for CASTWIGPYEQYF.

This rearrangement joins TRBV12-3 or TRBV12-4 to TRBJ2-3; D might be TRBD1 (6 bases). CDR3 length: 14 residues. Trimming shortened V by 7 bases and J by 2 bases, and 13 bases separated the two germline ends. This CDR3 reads CASTLGADTDTQYF. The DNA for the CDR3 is TGTGCCAGCACCCTGGGGGCGGACACAGATACGCAGTATTTT.

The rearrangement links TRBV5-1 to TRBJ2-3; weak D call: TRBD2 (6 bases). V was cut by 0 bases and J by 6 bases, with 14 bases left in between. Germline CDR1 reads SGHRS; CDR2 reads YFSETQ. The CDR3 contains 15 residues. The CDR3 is CASSLGDFQWDTQYF. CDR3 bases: TGCGCCAGCAGCTTGGGGGACTTCCAGTGGGATACGCAGTATTTT.

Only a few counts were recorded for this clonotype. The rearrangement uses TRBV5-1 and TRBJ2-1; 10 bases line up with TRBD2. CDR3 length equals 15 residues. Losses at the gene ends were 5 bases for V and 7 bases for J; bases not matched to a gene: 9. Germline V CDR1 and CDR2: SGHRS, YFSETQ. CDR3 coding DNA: TGCGCCAGCAGACCCGGGACTAGCGAGCCTAATGAGCAGTTCTTC. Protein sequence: CASRPGTSEPNEQFF.

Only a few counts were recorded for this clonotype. CDR3 in DNA: TGCAGTGCAGTCGCGGGAGTGTCCAATGAGCAGTTCTTC. This sequence encodes CSAVAGVSNEQFF. V is TRBV20-1 and J is TRBJ2-1, with 7 bases identical to TRBD2. Trimming removed 6 bases from V and 6 bases from J; junction bases left unmatched: 8. This CDR3 contains 13 residues. Germline V gives CDR1 DFQATT, CDR2 SNEGSKA (reference sequence).

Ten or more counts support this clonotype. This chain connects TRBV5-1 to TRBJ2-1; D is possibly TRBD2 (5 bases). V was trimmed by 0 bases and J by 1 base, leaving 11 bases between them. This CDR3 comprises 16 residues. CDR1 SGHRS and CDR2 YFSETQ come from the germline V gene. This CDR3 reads CASSLAGRASYNEQFF. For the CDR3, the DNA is TGCGCCAGCAGCTTGGCCGGGCGGGCGTCCTACAATGAGCAGTTCTTC.